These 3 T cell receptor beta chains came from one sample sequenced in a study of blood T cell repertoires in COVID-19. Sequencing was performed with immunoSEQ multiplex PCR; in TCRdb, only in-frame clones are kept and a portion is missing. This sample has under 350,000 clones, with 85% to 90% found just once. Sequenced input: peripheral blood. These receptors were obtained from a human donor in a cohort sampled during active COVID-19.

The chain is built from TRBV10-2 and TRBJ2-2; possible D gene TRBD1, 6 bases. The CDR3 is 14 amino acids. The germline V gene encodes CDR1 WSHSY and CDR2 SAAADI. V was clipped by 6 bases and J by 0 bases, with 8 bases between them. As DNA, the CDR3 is TGCGCCAGCAGGGGGACAACGAACACCGGGGAGCTGTTTTTT. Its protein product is CASRGTTNTGELFF.

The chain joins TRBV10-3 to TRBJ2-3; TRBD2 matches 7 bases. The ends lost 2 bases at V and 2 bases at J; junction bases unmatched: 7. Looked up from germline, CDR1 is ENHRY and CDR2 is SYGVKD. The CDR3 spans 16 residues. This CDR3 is CAISEGGGRITDTQYF. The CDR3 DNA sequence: TGTGCCATCAGTGAGGGGGGGGGACGGATCACAGATACGCAGTATTTT.

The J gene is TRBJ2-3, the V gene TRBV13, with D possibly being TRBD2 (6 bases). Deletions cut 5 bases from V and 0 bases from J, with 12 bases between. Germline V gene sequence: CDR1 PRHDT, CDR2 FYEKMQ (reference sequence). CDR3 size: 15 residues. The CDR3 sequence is CASSRDSVSTDTQYF. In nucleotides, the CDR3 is TGTGCCAGCAGCCGGGACTCAGTTAGCACAGATACGCAGTATTTT.